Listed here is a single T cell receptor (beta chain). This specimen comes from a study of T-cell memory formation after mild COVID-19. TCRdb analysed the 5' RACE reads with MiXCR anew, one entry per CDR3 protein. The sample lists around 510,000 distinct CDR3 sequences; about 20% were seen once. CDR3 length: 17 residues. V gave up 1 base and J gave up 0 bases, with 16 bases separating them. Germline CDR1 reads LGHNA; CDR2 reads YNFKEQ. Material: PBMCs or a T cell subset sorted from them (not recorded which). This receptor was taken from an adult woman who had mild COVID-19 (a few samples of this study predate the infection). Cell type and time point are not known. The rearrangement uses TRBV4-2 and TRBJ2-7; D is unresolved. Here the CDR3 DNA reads TGTGCCAGCAGCCAAGTTGTAGAGGTGCAGGCCTCCTACGAGCAGTACTTC. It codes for CASSQVVEVQASYEQYF.